This T cell receptor beta chain originates from a study of control samples from healthy donors and cancer patients. V shed 5 bases and J shed 1 base, with 8 bases lying between them. CDR1 is MNHEY, CDR2 SVGAGI, per germline. The CDR3 has 13 amino acids. Only in-frame clones appear in the TCRdb table, and some are missing; sequencing was by immunoSEQ multiplex PCR. The profile covers 13,000 to 15,000 clones, with 77% appearing a single time and approximately 17% taken by the ten largest. The source of this sequence is a female donor with lung cancer. The sequencing input was formalin-fixed, paraffin-embedded tissue. The chain couples TRBV6-5 to TRBJ1-1; D perhaps matches TRBD1 (6 bases). DNA for the CDR3: TGTGCCAGCAGTCCAGGGGCGAACACTGAAGCTTTCTTT. Amino acid sequence: CASSPGANTEAFF.